Following are 27 T cell receptor beta chains from one sample sequenced in a study of tumor-infiltrating lymphocytes in primary liver carcinoma. Researchers drew blood RNA from unsorted whole blood and extracted germline DNA as well. TCR beta cDNA was prepared out of 450 to 500 ng total RNA by means of a constant-region primer. Nested multiplex PCR, run for three rounds with slightly modified ARM-PCR, yielded TCR beta libraries. For around 9 cycles apiece, the opening two PCR rounds ran with TRBV1-TRBV30 forward primers and a C-beta reverse primer. Using its own MiXCR run on the multiplex PCR reads, TCRdb lists one record per CDR3 protein. The table shows about 330,000 distinct CDR3 sequences, with approximately 64% occurring only once. Material for sequencing was peripheral blood. The source is a man between 40 and 49 years old with primary liver carcinoma and hepatitis B virus infection.

This clonotype appeared a few times. A clone one base away is much larger, so this may be a read error. J is TRBJ2-7 and V is TRBV4-3; D gene ambiguous. Germline V CDR1 and CDR2: LGHNA, YSLEER. V lost 5 bases, J lost 3 bases, and 17 bases lay in between. The CDR3 runs 15 residues. The DNA for the CDR3 is TGCGCCAGCAGCTCAACTCGGATTGGGTACTACGAGCAGTACTTC. Encoded protein: CASSSTRIGYYEQYF.

This clonotype was counted a few times. The J gene is TRBJ2-1, the V gene TRBV6-1, with TRBD2 matching 9 bases. V dropped 2 bases and J dropped 9; count of bases not matched to a gene: 8. The CDR3 is made up of 15 amino acids. The germline V gene has CDR1 MNHNS and CDR2 SASEGT. CDR3 loop: CASSERSSGNSEQFF. The CDR3 nucleotides are TGTGCCAGCAGTGAAAGGTCTAGCGGGAATAGTGAGCAGTTCTTC.

The chain has TRBV11-3 and TRBJ2-2; a possible D gene is TRBD2 (6 bases). V shed 4 bases and J shed 5 bases, with 14 bases lying between them. The CDR3 runs to 15 residues. Per germline, CDR1 SGHNT and CDR2 YENEEA. As DNA, the CDR3 is TGTGCCAGCAGCTCTGGGACTCTGGATACCGGGGAGCTGTTTTTT. Its protein product is CASSSGTLDTGELFF. The full variable domain, with the rest looked up from reference TRBV11-3 and TRBJ2-2, is EAGVVQSPRYKIIEKKQPVAFWCNPISGHNTLYWYLQNLGQGPELLIRYENEEAVDDSQLPKDRFSAERLKGVDSTLKIQPAELGDSAVYLCASSSGTLDTGELFFGEGSRLTVL.

Concerning this clonotype itself: A read error may account for a junction end that differs from germline. The chain is built from TRBV6-1 and TRBJ2-1; possible D gene TRBD1, 7 bases. In germline, CDR1 is MNHNS, CDR2 SASEGT. The CDR3 is 15 amino acids. The CDR3 reads CAGSGGTASYNEQFF. The CDR3 nucleotides read TGTGCCGGCAGTGGAGGGACAGCCTCCTACAATGAGCAGTTCTTC.

This clonotype was seen ten or more times. The genes are TRBV6-1 and TRBJ2-1, with D unclear. V was shortened by 7 bases and J by 3 bases, with 22 bases between the two germline ends. Germline V CDR1 and CDR2: MNHNS, SASEGT. The CDR3 length is 17 residues. The CDR3 DNA reads TGTGCCAGCAAAATTCTCCAGGCTAGTCGGTACTACAATGAGCAGTTCTTC. Translating it yields CASKILQASRYYNEQFF.

About this clonotype: This could be a read error, since a much larger clone is one nucleotide away. The conserved final phenylalanine or tryptophan is absent from the CDR3, which likely points to a read error. This sequence joins TRBV6-1 and TRBJ1-2, with D unclear. CDR3 length: 15 amino acids. Germline values: CDR1 MNHNS, CDR2 SASEGT. V was clipped by 2 bases and J by 2 bases, with 12 bases between them. The CDR3 DNA is TGTGCCAGCAGTGAATCCCGCGCTAGGAACTATGGCTACACCTTG. Residues: CASSESRARNYGYTL.

Comment on this clonotype: The junction departs from the called germline gene at one end, perhaps through a read error. The gene calls are TRBV5-6 and TRBJ2-2, with TRBD1 identical over 9 bases. The CDR3 totals 16 residues. Germline CDR1 is SGHDT and CDR2 is YYEEEE. The CDR3 region is CASSGARDRVTGKLFF. The CDR3 coding sequence is TGTGCCAGCAGCGGCGCCCGGGACAGGGTAACCGGGAAGCTGTTTTTT.

As to this clonotype: A clone one base away is much larger, so this may be a read error. The chain uses TRBV4-1 and TRBJ1-2, with D possibly being TRBD1 (5 bases). The length of the CDR3 is 14 residues. V was pared by 1 base and J by 2 bases, with 8 bases between. Per the germline V gene, CDR1 is MGHRA and CDR2 is YSYEKL. Here the CDR3 reads CASSQVRGNYGYTF. CDR3 in DNA: TGCGCCAGCAGCCAAGTGCGGGGCAACTATGGCTACACCTTC.

The J gene is TRBJ2-1, the V gene TRBV4-3; 12 positions agree with TRBD2. This CDR3 contains 16 residues. V lost 3 bases and J lost 6; bases outside the gene matches: 6. The germline CDR1 and CDR2 sequences are LGHNA and YSLEER. The CDR3 DNA reads as TGCGCCAGCAGCCACGGAGGACTAGCGGGAATCAATGAGCAGTTCTTC. Translation: CASSHGGLAGINEQFF.

Regarding this clonotype: A junction boundary mismatches the germline segment, possibly from a read error. This chain joins TRBV11-2 and TRBJ2-7; tentatively, D is TRBD1 or TRBD2 (6 bases each). The CDR3 length is 14 residues. CDR1 is SGHAT, CDR2 FQNNGV, per germline. CDR3 DNA: TGTACCAGCAGCTTACGGGGGCGTTCCTACGAGCAGTACTTC. The encoded protein is CTSSLRGRSYEQYF.

This clonotype showed up just once. One base away lies a much larger clone, so this may be a sequencing read error. The V and J genes are TRBV4-2 and TRBJ2-1; 9 positions agree with TRBD2. With V trimmed by 6 bases and J by 7 bases, 16 bases remained unmatched. This CDR3 spans 17 amino acids. Germline V gene sequence: CDR1 LGHNA, CDR2 YNFKEQ. DNA for the CDR3: TGTGCCAGCAGTGGGACTAGCAGGGCTGGTGCGGGAAATGAGCAGTTCTTC. It translates to CASSGTSRAGAGNEQFF.

Comment on this clonotype: One end of the junction is discordant with germline, which a read error may explain. V and J are TRBV11-2 and TRBJ2-7, with D uncertain. This CDR3 contains 14 residues. Germline CDR1 is SGHAT and CDR2 is FQNNGV. For the CDR3, the DNA is TGTGCCAGCAGCTTAAAAAGCTCCCCCTACGAACAGTACTTC. This sequence encodes CASSLKSSPYEQYF.

This chain uses TRBV11-2 with TRBJ1-5, with D maybe TRBD2 (6 bases). The end of the DNA aligns better with TRBJ2-3, so the J call may be wrong. The CDR3 runs 14 residues. CDR1 is SGHAT and CDR2 is FQNNGV in the germline V gene. The CDR3 protein is CASSFTGGNHPQYF. CDR3 coding DNA: TGTGCCAGCAGCTTCACCGGAGGGAATCATCCCCAGTATTTT.

The chain links TRBV11-2 to TRBJ2-7; no clear D. With 7 bases removed from V and 7 bases from J, the gap between germline ends came to 14 bases. Germline V gene data show CDR1 as SGHAT and CDR2 as FQNNGV. This CDR3 spans 12 amino acids. The CDR3 nucleotides read TGTGCCAGCAACCTACAGATCCCAGAGCAGTACTTC. Translated: CASNLQIPEQYF.

The table lists this clonotype with a few counts. The chain links TRBV28 to TRBJ2-2; maybe TRBD2 (5 bases). Germline V gene sequence: CDR1 MDHEN, CDR2 SYDVKM. V lost 5 bases and J lost 5, with 9 bases in between. This CDR3 has 13 amino acids. CDR3 sequence: CASSITGTGELFF. The CDR3 DNA sequence: TGTGCCAGCAGTATAACGGGGACCGGGGAGCTGTTTTTT.

Worth noting for this clonotype: The missing conserved phenylalanine or tryptophan at the end of this CDR3 makes a read error likely. J is TRBJ2-7 and V is TRBV11-2; maybe TRBD1 (6 bases). Germline lookup yields CDR1 SGHAT and CDR2 FQNNGV. The CDR3 totals 14 residues. CDR3 sequence (DNA): TGCGCCATCAGCCCCGGACAGCTGGCCTACGAGCAGTACTCC. This codes for CAISPGQLAYEQYS.

This clonotype was seen more than once but under ten times. This sequence joins TRBV30 and TRBJ1-6; D is undetermined. In germline, CDR1 is GTSNPN, CDR2 SVGIG (reference sequence). V was clipped by 3 bases and J by 5 bases, with 2 bases between them. This CDR3 contains 11 residues. DNA of the CDR3: TGTGCCTGGAGGAATAATTCACCCCTCCACTTT. This codes for CAWRNNSPLHF.

Of note for this clonotype: With a much larger clone just one base away, this may be a read error. V usage is TRBV6-7 and J usage is TRBJ2-1; D is unresolved. TRBV6-7 is recorded as an ORF, its role being uncertain. V lost 0 bases and J 9 bases, leaving 12 bases between the germline ends. The CDR3 is made up of 14 amino acids. The CDR3 loop reads CASSYSTFTPEQFF. The CDR3 nucleotides are TGTGCCAGCAGTTACTCTACCTTTACGCCTGAGCAGTTCTTC.

Details on this clonotype: At one end the junction does not follow the germline gene, possibly because of a read error. The J gene is TRBJ2-2, the V gene TRBV11-2, with 10 positions matching TRBD2. Germline V CDR1 and CDR2: SGHAT, FQNNGV. This CDR3 is built from 19 residues. Here the CDR3 reads CANSPRLAGGFGDTGELFF. The CDR3 bases are TGTGCCAACAGCCCTCGATTAGCGGGAGGTTTTGGTGACACCGGGGAGCTGTTTTTT.

This clonotype was detected ten times or more. The V call is TRBV6-5, the J call TRBJ1-5, with 7 bases that match TRBD1. Germline-derived CDR1 and CDR2 are MNHEY and SVGAGI. Germline trimming cut 4 bases from V and 5 bases from J; bases unmatched to any gene: 5. CDR3 length: 14 amino acids. The CDR3 DNA follows: TGTGCCAGCAGTTCCAACAGGGGCGATCAGCCCCAGCATTTT. As protein: CASSSNRGDQPQHF.

This clonotype came up many times. The rearrangement uses TRBV6-6 and TRBJ2-5; 10 positions agree with TRBD2. The germline V gene has CDR1 MNHNY and CDR2 SVGAGI (reference sequence). The CDR3 totals 16 residues. V was pared by 7 bases and J by 7 bases, with 15 bases of the junction left unmatched. The DNA of the CDR3 is TGTGCCAGCATGGCTAGCGGGAGTGCCTCCATGGGGACCCAGTACTTC. It codes for CASMASGSASMGTQYF.

This clonotype was observed a handful of times. CDR3 DNA sequence: TGTGCCAGCAGTGAACCCATAGGGCTGGAGAACACCGGGGAGCTGTTTTTT. Protein product: CASSEPIGLENTGELFF. This chain connects TRBV6-1 to TRBJ2-2; D not certain. This CDR3 has 17 residues. V lost 2 bases, J lost 1 base, and 14 bases lay in between. The germline CDR1 and CDR2 sequences are MNHNS and SASEGT.

The chain joins TRBV11-2 to TRBJ2-7; D perhaps matches TRBD1 (5 bases). Per the germline V gene, CDR1 is SGHAT and CDR2 is FQNNGV. Trimming took off 5 bases at V and 5 bases at J, with 19 bases between the two ends. CDR3 length equals 15 residues. The CDR3, as DNA: TGTGCCAGCAGCCCTTTAGGGGCAAGGTATCACGAGCAGTACTTC. Translated, it gives CASSPLGARYHEQYF.

A word on this clonotype: This sequence may be a read error, since a much larger clone differs from it by one base. This rearrangement joins TRBV7-9 to TRBJ2-5, with 7 bases that match TRBD1. V shed 5 bases and J 4 bases; nucleotides not matched to a gene: 10. The CDR3 runs to 15 residues. Germline-derived CDR1 and CDR2 are SEHNR and FQNEAQ (reference sequence). CDR3 loop: CASSRTSQGRETQYF. In DNA form, the CDR3 reads TGTGCCAGCAGCCGGACCTCACAGGGGCGAGAGACCCAGTACTTC.

This clonotype was seen just once. One end of the junction fails to match germline, which may point to a read error. The V and J genes are TRBV4-1 and TRBJ1-6; D perhaps matches TRBD1 (5 bases). CDR1 MGHRA and CDR2 YSYEKL come from the germline V gene. This CDR3 contains 16 residues. The chain's CDR3 is CARSRDPASYNSPPHF. CDR3 sequence (DNA): TGCGCCAGGAGCCGGGACCCGGCGTCCTATAATTCACCCCCCCACTTT.

A remark on this clonotype: Germline and junction disagree at one end, which may indicate a read error. The genes are TRBV4-1 and TRBJ2-5; D tentatively fits TRBD1 or TRBD2 (5 bases each). Germline assignment: CDR1 MGHRA and CDR2 YSYEKL. CDR3 length: 14 amino acids. CDR3 in amino acids: CASSLDYGAETQYF. As DNA, the CDR3 is TGCGCCAGCAGCCTAGATTACGGGGCCGAGACCCAGTATTTC.

The CDR3 spells CASSTEGHYGYTF. DNA for the CDR3: TGTGCCAGCAGCACGGAGGGGCACTATGGCTACACCTTC. This sequence joins TRBV5-4 and TRBJ1-2; TRBD1 is a possible D gene (5 bases). Germline V gene lookup returns CDR1 SGHNT and CDR2 YYREEE (reference sequence). V shed 4 bases and J shed 3 bases, with 10 bases lying between them. The CDR3 covers 13 residues.